This TCR beta chain was recovered during a study of blood T cell repertoires in COVID-19. Study-level background: From T cells, B-cell-depleted T cells, or PBMCs came the material, which was cDNA or gDNA.

Sequencing was performed with immunoSEQ multiplex PCR; in TCRdb, only in-frame clones are kept and a portion is missing. The sample contains some 90,000 clones, 72% of which appear only once. The germline V gene has CDR1 SGHTA and CDR2 FQGNSA. V lost 3 bases and J lost 1; bases outside the gene matches: 1. This CDR3 has 14 amino acids. This clone was counted a single time. Sequencing was performed on peripheral blood. The receptor's source is a woman aged 55-69 years in a cohort sampled during active or convalescent COVID-19. The chain has TRBV7-2 and TRBJ2-7; 9 bases agree with TRBD1. The CDR3 DNA sequence: TGTGCCAGCAGCTTCGGGACAGGGTCCTACGAGCAGTACTTC. Its translation: CASSFGTGSYEQYF.